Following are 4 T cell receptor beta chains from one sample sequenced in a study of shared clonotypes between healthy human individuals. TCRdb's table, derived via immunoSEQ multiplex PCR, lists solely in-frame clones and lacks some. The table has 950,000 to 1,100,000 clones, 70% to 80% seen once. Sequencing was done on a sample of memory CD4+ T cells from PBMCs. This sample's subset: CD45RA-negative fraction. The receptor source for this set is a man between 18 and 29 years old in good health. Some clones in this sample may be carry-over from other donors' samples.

This chain's CDR3 is CASSRRQVSGANVLTF. The CDR3 DNA reads TGTGCCAGCAGCCGCCGCCAGGTCTCTGGGGCCAACGTCCTGACTTTC. The V call is TRBV5-4, the J call TRBJ2-6; D not resolved. This CDR3 region has 16 residues. Germline CDR1 SGHNT, CDR2 YYREEE (reference sequence). V was trimmed by 4 bases and J by 0 bases, leaving 11 bases between them. Looking up the rest from reference TRBV5-4 and TRBJ2-6 gives the full variable domain: ETGVTQSPTHLIKTRGQQVTLRCSSQSGHNTVSWYQQALGQGPQFIFQYYREEENGRGNFPPRFSGLQFPNYSSELNVNALELDDSALYLCASSRRQVSGANVLTFGAGSRLTVL.

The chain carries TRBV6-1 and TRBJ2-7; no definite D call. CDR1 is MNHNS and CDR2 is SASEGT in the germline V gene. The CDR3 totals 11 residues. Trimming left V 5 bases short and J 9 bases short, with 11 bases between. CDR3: CASSNRDPQYF. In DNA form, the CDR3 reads TGTGCCAGCAGTAATAGAGATCCGCAGTACTTC.

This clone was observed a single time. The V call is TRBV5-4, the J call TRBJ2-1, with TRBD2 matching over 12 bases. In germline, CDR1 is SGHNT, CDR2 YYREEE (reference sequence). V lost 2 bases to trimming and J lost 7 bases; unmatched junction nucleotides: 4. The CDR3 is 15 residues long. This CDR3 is CASSFSGLAGNEQFF. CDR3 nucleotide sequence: TGTGCCAGCAGCTTCAGTGGACTAGCGGGAAATGAGCAGTTCTTC.

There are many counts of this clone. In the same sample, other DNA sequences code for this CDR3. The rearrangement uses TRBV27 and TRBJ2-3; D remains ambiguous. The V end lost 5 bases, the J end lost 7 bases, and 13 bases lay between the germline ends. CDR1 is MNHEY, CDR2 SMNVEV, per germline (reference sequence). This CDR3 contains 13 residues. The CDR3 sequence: CASSPSVSHTQYF. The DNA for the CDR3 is TGTGCCAGCAGTCCCTCCGTCAGTCATACGCAGTATTTT.